The clone carrying this T cell receptor beta chain was seen a few times. This specimen belongs to a study of blood T cells in healthy people across ages. Researchers isolated at least 6 million PBMCs per sample. Germline-derived CDR1 and CDR2 are SGHKS and YYEKEE (reference sequence). V was shortened by 3 bases and J by 4 bases, with 16 bases between the two germline ends. The length of the CDR3 is 15 residues. A second 7 to 11 cycle PCR used barcoded and J-beta primers. Each cDNA was tagged by a template-switch adaptor containing 12 random nucleotides. Every sample produced at least 2.5 million CDR3-containing paired-end reads. TCRdb re-called the 5' RACE reads with MiXCR, one entry per CDR3 protein. The table lists roughly 730,000 distinct CDR3 sequences, about 61% of them singletons.

The sequencing sample was made of blood. The J gene is TRBJ2-5, the V gene TRBV5-5; possibly TRBD1 or TRBD2 for D (5 bases each). The sequence was obtained from a man in his forties or fifties in good health. The CDR3: CASSSGRAFGETQYF. Written as DNA, the CDR3 is TGTGCCAGCAGCTCGGGACGAGCGTTTGGAGAGACCCAGTACTTC.